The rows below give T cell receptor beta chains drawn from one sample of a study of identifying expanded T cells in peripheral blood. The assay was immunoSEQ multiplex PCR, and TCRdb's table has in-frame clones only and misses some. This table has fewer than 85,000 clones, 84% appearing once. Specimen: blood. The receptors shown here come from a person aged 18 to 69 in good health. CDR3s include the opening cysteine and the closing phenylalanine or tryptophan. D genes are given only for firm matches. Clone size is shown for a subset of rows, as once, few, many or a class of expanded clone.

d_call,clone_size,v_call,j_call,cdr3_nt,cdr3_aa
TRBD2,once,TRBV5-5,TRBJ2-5,TGTGCCAGCAGCCCGGGACTAGCGGGAGGTGAGACCCAGTACTTC,CASSPGLAGGETQYF
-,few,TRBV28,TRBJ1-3,TGTGCCAGCAGTCGGGGGGGGTCTGGAAACACCATATATTTT,CASSRGGSGNTIYF
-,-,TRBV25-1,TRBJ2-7,TGTGCCAGCAGGTGGGCTAGCGCGGATCTGGGGGAGCAGTACTTC,CASRWASADLGEQYF
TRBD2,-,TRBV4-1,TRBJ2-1,TGCGCCAGCAGCCTACGAGGAGCGGGAGAGGATGAGCAGTTCTTC,CASSLRGAGEDEQFF
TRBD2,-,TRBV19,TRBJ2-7,TGTGCCAGTAGTATGGGTCTAGCGGCCACCTACGAGCAGTACTTC,CASSMGLAATYEQYF
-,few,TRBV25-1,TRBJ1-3,TGTGCCAGCAGTGACCTTCCCTTCACCATATATTTT,CASSDLPFTIYF
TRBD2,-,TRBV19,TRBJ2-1,TGTGCCAGTAGTACCCCCCCTGGACTAGCGGGAGGCAATGAGCAGTTCTTC,CASSTPPGLAGGNEQFF
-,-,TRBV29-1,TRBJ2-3,TGCAGCGCGGGGAGCCCTGGGGTCCAGGATACGCAGTATTTT,CSAGSPGVQDTQYF
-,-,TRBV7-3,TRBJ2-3,TGTGCCAGCAGCTTTGGGAGAAACACAGATACGCAGTATTTT,CASSFGRNTDTQYF
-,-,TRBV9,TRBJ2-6,TGTGCCAGCAGCGTAGACAGCTCTGGGGCCAACGTCCTGACTTTC,CASSVDSSGANVLTF
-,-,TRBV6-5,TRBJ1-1,-,CASSLAVENTEAFF
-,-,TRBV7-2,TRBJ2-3,TGTGCCAGCAGCTTAATGGTCGTACGGGGAGATACGCAGTATTTT,CASSLMVVRGDTQYF
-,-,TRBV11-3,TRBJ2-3,TGTGCCAGCAGCTTAGATCAGCGCCAGGCAACCACAGATACGCAGTATTTT,CASSLDQRQATTDTQYF
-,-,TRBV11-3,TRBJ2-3,TGTGCCAGCAGCTCCGGAACAGATACGCAGTATTTT,CASSSGTDTQYF
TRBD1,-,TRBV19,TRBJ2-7,TGTGCCAGTAGTATAGAATTGGGCCGGACAGGGCGCGAGCAGTACTTC,CASSIELGRTGREQYF
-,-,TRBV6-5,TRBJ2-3,TGTGCCAGCAGTTACGGAGGGGAAGATACGCAGTATTTT,CASSYGGEDTQYF
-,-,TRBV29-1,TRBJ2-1,TGCAGCGTTGAAGATGGAGGGGCCAACAATGAGCAGTTCTTC,CSVEDGGANNEQFF
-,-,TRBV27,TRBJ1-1,TGTGCCAGCAAGGAGGGGTTGAACACTGAAGCTTTCTTT,CASKEGLNTEAFF
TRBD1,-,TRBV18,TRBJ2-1,TGTGCCAGCTCACCTTTCTCGGGACAGGTAGTCAATGAGCAGTTCTTC,CASSPFSGQVVNEQFF
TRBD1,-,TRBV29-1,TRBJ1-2,TGCAGCGTTGAAGGAGGGGGCGAGAACTATGGCTACACCTTC,CSVEGGGENYGYTF
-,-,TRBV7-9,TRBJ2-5,TGTGCCAGCAGCTTATTAGAGACCCAGTACTTC,CASSLLETQYF
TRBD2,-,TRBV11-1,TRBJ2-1,TGTGCCAGCAGCCTGTGGACTAGCGGGAGTAATGAGCAGTTCTTC,CASSLWTSGSNEQFF
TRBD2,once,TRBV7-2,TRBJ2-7,TGTGCCAGCAGCTTAGTCGGGGGGACGTCCTACGAGCAGTACTTC,CASSLVGGTSYEQYF
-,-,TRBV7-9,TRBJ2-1,TGTGCCAGCAGCCCTCAACTAGGCGGCTACCCCTACAATGAGCAGTTCTTC,CASSPQLGGYPYNEQFF
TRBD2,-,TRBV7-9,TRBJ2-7,TGTGCCAGCAGCTCTAGCATAGCGACTAGCGGGAGGGCGTACGAGCAGTACTTC,CASSSSIATSGRAYEQYF
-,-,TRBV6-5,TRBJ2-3,TGTGCCAGCAGTGAGCAGGGCGGCAGGCAGTATTTT,CASSEQGGRQYF
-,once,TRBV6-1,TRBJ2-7,TGTGCCAGCAGTGCGGAAGGTTACGAGCAGTACTTC,CASSAEGYEQYF
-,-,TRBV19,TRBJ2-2,TGTGCCAGTAGTTTCAGGGACGAAGCCGGGGAGCTGTTTTTT,CASSFRDEAGELFF
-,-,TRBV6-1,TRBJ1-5,TGTGCCAGCAGTGAAGCGCTTCTGGGGCAGGGGTTTCAGCCCCAGCATTTT,CASSEALLGQGFQPQHF
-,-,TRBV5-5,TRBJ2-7,TGTGCCAGCAGCCGGGTCCCGGGAGAGGCGTACGAGCAGTACTTC,CASSRVPGEAYEQYF